Presented here are 27 T cell receptor beta chains from one specimen sequenced in a study of blood T cell repertoires in COVID-19. The data were produced by immunoSEQ multiplex PCR, yet TCRdb's version contains in-frame clones alone and is incomplete. This table has more than 20,000 clones, 80% to 95% appearing once. The sample comprised peripheral blood. These TCRs come from a human donor in a cohort sampled during active COVID-19.

The V gene is TRBV10-3, the J gene TRBJ1-2, with D perhaps TRBD1 (5 bases). With 7 bases removed from V and 0 bases from J, the gap between germline ends came to 18 bases. The germline CDR1 and CDR2 sequences are ENHRY and SYGVKD. The CDR3 totals 16 residues. The CDR3 DNA reads as TGTGCCATCATAGGGGAGGGGTCGTCTCCTAACTATGGCTACACCTTC. It specifies CAIIGEGSSPNYGYTF.

V and J are TRBV19 and TRBJ1-2; 7 nucleotides match TRBD1. This CDR3 has 15 amino acids. Germline values: CDR1 LNHDA, CDR2 SQIVND (reference sequence). Trimming took 5 bases from V and 1 from J; bases not matched to a gene: 7. The CDR3 nucleotides read TGTGCCAGTAGTCTCCGGGACAGCCTTAACTATGGCTACACCTTC. As protein: CASSLRDSLNYGYTF. Filled out from reference TRBV19 and TRBJ1-2, the complete variable domain reads DGGITQSPKYLFRKEGQNVTLSCEQNLNHDAMYWYRQDPGQGLRLIYYSQIVNDFQKGDIAEGYSVSREKKESFPLTVTSAQKNPTAFYLCASSLRDSLNYGYTFGSGTRLTVV.

The rearrangement uses TRBV6-4 and TRBJ1-6; no clear D gene. The germline V gene encodes CDR1 MRHNA and CDR2 SNTAGT. V was shortened by 3 bases and J by 7 bases, with 10 bases between the two germline ends. The CDR3 spans 14 residues. CDR3 protein: CASSERGWNSPLHF. In DNA form, the CDR3 reads TGTGCCAGCAGTGAACGGGGTTGGAATTCACCCCTCCACTTT.

This rearrangement joins TRBV7-3 to TRBJ2-7; tentatively, D is TRBD2 (7 bases). V was shortened by 9 bases and J by 4 bases, with 16 bases between the two germline ends. CDR1 SGHTA and CDR2 FQGTGA come from the germline V gene. The CDR3 runs 13 residues. This CDR3 reads CASTGGPLYEQYF. In DNA form, the CDR3 reads TGTGCCAGTACCGGGGGGCCCTTATACGAGCAGTACTTC.

This clone occurred a few times. The V call is TRBV19, the J call TRBJ1-6; tentatively, D is TRBD1 (5 bases). The CDR3 totals 14 residues. From germline, CDR1 is LNHDA and CDR2 SQIVND (reference sequence). Trimming stripped 3 bases from V and 10 bases from J, with 13 bases between. CDR3 residues: CASSIQGKESPLHF. CDR3 DNA: TGTGCCAGTAGTATTCAGGGAAAGGAATCACCCCTCCACTTT.

This sequence joins TRBV10-1 and TRBJ2-6; a weak D match, TRBD2 (6 bases). CDR1 is WNHNN and CDR2 is SYGVQD in the germline V gene (reference sequence). The germline V and J ends were trimmed by 3 bases and 3 bases, with 15 bases remaining between them. The CDR3 is 17 amino acids. The chain's CDR3 is CASSDLGLSDGANVLTF. CDR3 in DNA: TGCGCCAGCAGTGACCTGGGACTGTCTGATGGGGCCAACGTCCTGACTTTC.

This chain joins TRBV6-5 and TRBJ1-1; maybe TRBD1 (5 bases). The germline V and J ends were trimmed by 2 bases and 11 bases, with 15 bases remaining between them. From germline, CDR1 is MNHEY and CDR2 SVGAGI. CDR3 length equals 13 residues. In DNA form, the CDR3 reads TGTGCCAGCAGTTACGGGGGGTCGCTGGGTGCTTTCTTT. This translates into CASSYGGSLGAFF.

The chain carries TRBV6-5 and TRBJ2-7; no firm D call. The V gene lost 4 bases and the J gene lost 3 bases, with 10 bases spanning the gap. CDR1 is MNHEY, CDR2 SVGAGI, per germline. This CDR3 contains 13 residues. CDR3 bases: TGTGCCAGCAGTTTGACACGGCACTACGAGCAGTACTTC. Protein product: CASSLTRHYEQYF.

V and J are TRBV11-3 and TRBJ1-1, with D uncertain. Trimming took off 4 bases at V and 0 bases at J, with 12 bases between the two ends. The CDR3 runs 15 residues. Germline loops: CDR1 SGHNT, CDR2 YENEEA. The CDR3 region has the DNA TGTGCCAGCAGCTCCCGACGGAGTATGAACACTGAAGCTTTCTTT. Translated: CASSSRRSMNTEAFF.

This chain's CDR3 is CASEETTYNEQFF. For the CDR3, the DNA is TGTGCCAGCGAGGAGACCACCTACAATGAGCAGTTCTTC. The chain uses TRBV12-3 or TRBV12-4 and TRBJ2-1; D gene ambiguous. The CDR3 contains 13 residues. Trimming took off 8 bases at V and 2 bases at J, with 10 bases between the two ends.

The sample holds one count of this clone. The rearrangement links TRBV6-5 to TRBJ2-6; no clear D gene. Trimming pared 0 bases from V and 4 bases from J, leaving 10 bases between. CDR1 MNHEY and CDR2 SVGAGI come from the germline V gene. The CDR3 consists of 16 residues. CDR3 in amino acids: CASSYSLRSGANVLTF. DNA of the CDR3: TGTGCCAGCAGTTACTCGTTACGGTCGGGGGCCAACGTCCTGACTTTC.

The chain has TRBV4-1 and TRBJ1-1; TRBD1 matches at 11 bases. V shed 2 bases, J shed 3 bases, and the junction held 11 bases outside the gene matches. CDR3 length equals 18 residues. Germline loops: CDR1 MGHRA, CDR2 YSYEKL. CDR3 sequence: CASSQNRDRGDVDTEAFF. The CDR3 DNA reads TGCGCCAGCAGCCAAAACCGGGACAGGGGGGATGTCGACACTGAAGCTTTCTTT.

The chain employs TRBV18 and TRBJ1-2; D is perhaps TRBD1 (5 bases). In germline, CDR1 is KGHSH, CDR2 LQKENI. Trimming removed 0 bases at V and 6 bases at J, with 11 bases between. The CDR3 is 14 amino acids. CDR3 in amino acids: CASSPPSAGHGYTF. The CDR3 bases are TGTGCCAGCTCACCACCGTCGGCAGGGCATGGCTACACCTTC.

This clone has only a few counts. V gene TRBV7-6 combines with J gene TRBJ2-7; D may be TRBD2 (6 bases). The length of the CDR3 is 15 residues. CDR1 and CDR2 (germline): SGHVS, FNYEAQ. Trimming took 5 bases from V and 0 from J, leaving 14 bases between them. CDR3 bases: TGTGCCAGCAGCCCCCGGGCGGGGAGCTCCTACGAGCAGTACTTC. Encoded protein: CASSPRAGSSYEQYF.

The chain carries TRBV12-5 and TRBJ2-2; 8 bases line up with TRBD1. The V and J ends lost 5 bases and 8 bases, in that order; junction bases with no gene match: 10. CDR1 is LGHNT and CDR2 is FRNRAP in the germline V gene. The CDR3 is made up of 15 amino acids. This CDR3 reads CASGDGQGAFGELFF. CDR3 in DNA: TGTGCTAGTGGTGATGGGCAGGGGGCATTTGGGGAGCTGTTTTTT.

The rearrangement uses TRBV5-4 and TRBJ2-5; 11 nucleotides align to TRBD2. This CDR3 contains 18 residues. V shed 3 bases and J 5 bases; nucleotides not matched to a gene: 15. Germline CDR1 and CDR2: SGHNT and YYREEE (reference sequence). DNA of the CDR3: TGTGCCAGCAGCTACCGGGTCACTTCTAGCGGGGGGCAGGAGACCCAGTACTTC. Translated: CASSYRVTSSGGQETQYF.

This chain joins TRBV15 and TRBJ1-1, with 8 bases that match TRBD1. This CDR3 has 15 residues. Germline lookup yields CDR1 LNHNV and CDR2 YYDKDF (reference sequence). V lost 4 bases to trimming and J lost 5 bases; unmatched junction nucleotides: 9. For the CDR3, the DNA is TGTGCCACCAGCACAGGGGGCGCATTGAGGACTGAAGCTTTCTTT. Translated, it gives CATSTGGALRTEAFF.

The sample holds one count of this clone. V gene TRBV3-1 (or the pseudogene TRBV3-2) combines with J gene TRBJ1-2; possible D gene TRBD1, 5 bases. The germline CDR1 and CDR2 sequences are LGHDT and YNNKEL (reference sequence). This CDR3 spans 16 amino acids. Between the trimmed V and J ends, which lost 0 bases and 2 bases, there was a span of 13 bases. The CDR3 DNA reads as TGTGCCAGCAGCCAAGATCTTACAGGACCCAACTATGGCTACACCTTC. It specifies CASSQDLTGPNYGYTF.

This clone was seen a handful of times. This rearrangement joins TRBV14 to TRBJ2-2; possibly TRBD2 for D (5 bases). With 3 bases removed from V and 2 bases from J, the gap between germline ends came to 19 bases. Germline lookup yields CDR1 SGHDN and CDR2 FVKESK. The CDR3 is 18 residues long. In DNA, the CDR3 is TGTGCCAGCAGCCACCACTTTTTTTTGGGAGTCAACACCGGGGAGCTGTTTTTT. Translating it yields CASSHHFFLGVNTGELFF. Looking up the rest from reference TRBV14 and TRBJ2-2 gives the full variable domain: EAGVTQFPSHSVIEKGQTVTLRCDPISGHDNLYWYRRVMGKEIKFLLHFVKESKQDESGMPNNRFLAERTGGTYSTLKVQPAELEDSGVYFCASSHHFFLGVNTGELFFGEGSRLTVL.

The gene calls are TRBV19 and TRBJ1-1; D possibly corresponds to TRBD1 (6 bases). The CDR3 contains 17 residues. Per the germline V gene, CDR1 is LNHDA and CDR2 is SQIVND (reference sequence). Trimming left V 6 bases short and J 3 bases short, with 23 bases between. The CDR3: CASSREGTRGTDTEAFF. The CDR3 region has the DNA TGTGCCAGTAGCAGGGAGGGGACAAGGGGAACTGACACTGAAGCTTTCTTT.

The chain has TRBV12-3 or TRBV12-4 and TRBJ1-2; the D is unclear. V was cut by 3 bases and J by 5 bases, with 10 bases left in between. The CDR3 consists of 13 residues. This CDR3 is CASSFHAGYGYTF. CDR3 in DNA: TGTGCCAGCAGTTTTCATGCGGGGTATGGCTACACCTTC.

Notes on this clone: At one boundary the junction diverges from the germline segment, which might be a read error. The chain recombines TRBV7-6 with TRBJ2-2, with a tentative D call TRBD1 (6 bases). There are 17 residues in the CDR3. CDR1 is SGHVS, CDR2 FNYEAQ, per germline. CDR3 loop: CVSSSTSGGPNTGELFF. CDR3 in DNA: TGTGTCAGCAGCAGCACTAGTGGGGGCCCAAACACCGGGGAGCTGTTTTTT.

About this clone: This specimen includes other DNA sequences encoding the same CDR3. The gene calls are TRBV20-1 and TRBJ1-1; maybe TRBD1 (6 bases). This CDR3 is 11 amino acids long. Germline lookup yields CDR1 DFQATT and CDR2 SNEGSKA (reference sequence). V was cut by 5 bases and J by 8 bases, with 12 bases left in between. This CDR3 reads CSASSGHEAFF. The DNA of the CDR3 is TGCAGTGCTTCCTCGGGACACGAAGCTTTCTTT.

The V and J genes are TRBV11-1 and TRBJ1-1; 7 bases line up with TRBD1. Per germline, CDR1 SGHAT and CDR2 FQDESV (reference sequence). V lost 5 bases to trimming and J lost 9 bases; unmatched junction nucleotides: 15. The CDR3 has 15 amino acids. CDR3 DNA: TGTGCCAGCAGCCTGAGCCCCCTAGGACAGGCGAAAGCTTTCTTT. Its translation: CASSLSPLGQAKAFF.

The gene calls are TRBV3-1 (or the pseudogene TRBV3-2) and TRBJ2-7; 11 bases align to TRBD1. This CDR3 comprises 17 residues. After removal of 4 bases from V and 5 bases from J, the junction contained 13 bases not matched to a gene. Germline V gene data show CDR1 as LGHDT and CDR2 as YNNKEL (reference sequence). The CDR3 region is CASSRRRRDRGSHEQYF. CDR3 nucleotides: TGTGCCAGCAGCCGAAGAAGGCGGGACAGGGGGTCCCACGAGCAGTACTTC.

In this sample, this clone turned up a few times. The chain uses TRBV30 and TRBJ1-6, with D perhaps TRBD1 (5 bases). V was trimmed by 0 bases and J by 6 bases, leaving 9 bases between them. The CDR3 contains 14 residues. CDR1 is GTSNPN and CDR2 is SVGIG in the germline V gene (reference sequence). CDR3 nucleotides: TGTGCCTGGAGTGTACGGGGGAGTAATTCACCCCTCCACTTT. It yields the protein CAWSVRGSNSPLHF. Supplemented by reference TRBV30 and TRBJ1-6, the full variable domain reads SQTIHQWPATLVQPVGSPLSLECTVEGTSNPNLYWYRQAAGRGLQLLFYSVGIGQISSEVPQNLSASRPQDRQFILSSKKLLLSDSGFYLCAWSVRGSNSPLHFGNGTRLTVT.

CDR3 in amino acids: CASSLDMFQGALSYTEAFF. CDR3 coding DNA: TGTGCCAGCAGCTTAGATATGTTCCAGGGGGCATTATCGTACACTGAAGCTTTCTTT. The chain carries TRBV11-2 and TRBJ1-1; 8 positions match TRBD1. Germline V gene lookup returns CDR1 SGHAT and CDR2 FQNNGV. This CDR3 has 19 amino acids. After removal of 0 bases from V and 3 bases from J, the junction contained 15 bases not matched to a gene.